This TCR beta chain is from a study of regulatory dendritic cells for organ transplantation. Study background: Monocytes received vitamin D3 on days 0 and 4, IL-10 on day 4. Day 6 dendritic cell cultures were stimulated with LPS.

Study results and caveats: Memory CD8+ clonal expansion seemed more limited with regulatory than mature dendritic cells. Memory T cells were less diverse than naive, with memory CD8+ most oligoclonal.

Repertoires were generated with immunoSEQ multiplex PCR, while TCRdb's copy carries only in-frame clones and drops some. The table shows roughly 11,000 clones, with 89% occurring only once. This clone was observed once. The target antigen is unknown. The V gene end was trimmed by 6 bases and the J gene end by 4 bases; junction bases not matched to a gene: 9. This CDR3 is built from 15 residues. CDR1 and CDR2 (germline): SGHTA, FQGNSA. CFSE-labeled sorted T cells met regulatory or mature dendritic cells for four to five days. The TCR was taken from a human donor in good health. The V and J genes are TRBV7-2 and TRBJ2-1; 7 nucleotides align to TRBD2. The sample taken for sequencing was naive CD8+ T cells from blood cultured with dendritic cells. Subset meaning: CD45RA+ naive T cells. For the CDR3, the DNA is TGTGCCAGCAGACCCGGTCTAGCGGCGTACAATGAGCAGTTCTTC. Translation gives CASRPGLAAYNEQFF. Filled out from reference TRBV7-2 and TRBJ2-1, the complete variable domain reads GAGVSQSPSNKVTEKGKDVELRCDPISGHTALYWYRQSLGQGLEFLIYFQGNSAPDKSGLPSDRFSAERTGGSVSTLTIQRTQQEDSAVYLCASRPGLAAYNEQFFGPGTRLTVL.